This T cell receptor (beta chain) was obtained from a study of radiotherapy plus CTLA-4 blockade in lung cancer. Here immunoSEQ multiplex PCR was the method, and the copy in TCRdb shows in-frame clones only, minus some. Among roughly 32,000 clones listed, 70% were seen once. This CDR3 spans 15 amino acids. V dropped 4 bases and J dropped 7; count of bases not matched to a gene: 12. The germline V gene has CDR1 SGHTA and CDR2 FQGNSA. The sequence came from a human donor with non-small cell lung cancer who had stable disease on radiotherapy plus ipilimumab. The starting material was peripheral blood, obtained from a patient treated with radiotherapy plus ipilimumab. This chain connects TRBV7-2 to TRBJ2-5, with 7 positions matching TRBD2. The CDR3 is CASSSKASGWGTQYF. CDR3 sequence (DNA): TGTGCCAGCAGCTCGAAGGCTAGCGGATGGGGGACCCAGTACTTC.